This T cell receptor beta chain was observed in a study of graft-versus-host responses after intestinal transplantation. Trimming cost V 4 bases and J 5 bases; bases outside gene matches: 18. Germline V CDR1 and CDR2: SGHRS, YFSETQ. The CDR3 consists of 18 residues. Of note for this clone: What it binds is unknown. The sample holds other DNA sequences that translate to the same CDR3.

Produced via immunoSEQ multiplex PCR; TCRdb's table is partial and in-frame only. The sample has about 100,000 clones, roughly 90% seen once. Overall study findings and caveats: The study associated peak circulating GvH clone levels with early post-transplant HvG declines.

This specimen consisted of unstimulated CD4+ T cells sorted from spleen or lymph node cells, obtained before transplant. The chain combines TRBV5-1 with TRBJ2-5; 9 bases align to TRBD2. This receptor was identified in a human donor who was the organ donor for an intestinal transplant. The CDR3 loop is CASSKPGLAGGALETQYF. CDR3 DNA: TGCGCCAGCAGCAAACCGGGACTCGCGGGGGGGGCGCTGGAGACCCAGTACTTC.